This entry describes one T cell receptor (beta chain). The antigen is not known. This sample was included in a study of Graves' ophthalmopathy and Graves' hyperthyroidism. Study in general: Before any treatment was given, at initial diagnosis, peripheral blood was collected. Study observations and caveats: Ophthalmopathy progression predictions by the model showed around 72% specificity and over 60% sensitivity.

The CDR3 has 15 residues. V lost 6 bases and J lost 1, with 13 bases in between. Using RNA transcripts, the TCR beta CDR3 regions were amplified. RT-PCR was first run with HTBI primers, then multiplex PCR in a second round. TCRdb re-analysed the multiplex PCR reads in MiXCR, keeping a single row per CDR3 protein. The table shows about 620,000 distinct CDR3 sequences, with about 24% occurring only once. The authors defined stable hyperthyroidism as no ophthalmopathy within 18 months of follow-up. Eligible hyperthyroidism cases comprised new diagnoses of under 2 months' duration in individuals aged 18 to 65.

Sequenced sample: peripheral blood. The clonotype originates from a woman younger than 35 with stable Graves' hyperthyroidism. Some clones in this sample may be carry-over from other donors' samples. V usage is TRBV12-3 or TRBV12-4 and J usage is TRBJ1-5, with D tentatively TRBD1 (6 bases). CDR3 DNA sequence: TGTGCCAGCAGCGCTGTTCAGGGGAGCAATCAGCCCCAGCATTTT. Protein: CASSAVQGSNQPQHF.